What follows is one T cell receptor beta chain and its context. Its antigen is unidentified. The sample is drawn from a study of identical twins. General study points: Reduced insertions were recorded for abundant cord blood beta clonotypes, with no such pattern in memory repertoires.

Using its own MiXCR run on the 5' RACE reads, TCRdb lists one record per CDR3 protein. Among about 520,000 distinct CDR3 sequences listed, roughly 21% were seen once. Looked up from germline, CDR1 is DFQATT and CDR2 is SNEGSKA (reference sequence). This CDR3 region has 15 residues. Trimming cost V 4 bases and J 4 bases, with 17 bases left between them. The same sample was also studied in work on T cells expressing NK-cell markers. According to that study: In several donors, these clonotypes also led the CD3+CD56-NKG2C+ fraction.

Sample: CD4+ T cells sorted from blood. The receptor's source is a woman aged 18-29 years in good health. The genes are TRBV20-1 and TRBJ1-3; a weak D match, TRBD1 (5 bases). This CDR3 is CSAKSIRESGNTIYF. In DNA, the CDR3 is TGCAGTGCTAAAAGTATCAGGGAGTCGGGAAACACCATATATTTT.